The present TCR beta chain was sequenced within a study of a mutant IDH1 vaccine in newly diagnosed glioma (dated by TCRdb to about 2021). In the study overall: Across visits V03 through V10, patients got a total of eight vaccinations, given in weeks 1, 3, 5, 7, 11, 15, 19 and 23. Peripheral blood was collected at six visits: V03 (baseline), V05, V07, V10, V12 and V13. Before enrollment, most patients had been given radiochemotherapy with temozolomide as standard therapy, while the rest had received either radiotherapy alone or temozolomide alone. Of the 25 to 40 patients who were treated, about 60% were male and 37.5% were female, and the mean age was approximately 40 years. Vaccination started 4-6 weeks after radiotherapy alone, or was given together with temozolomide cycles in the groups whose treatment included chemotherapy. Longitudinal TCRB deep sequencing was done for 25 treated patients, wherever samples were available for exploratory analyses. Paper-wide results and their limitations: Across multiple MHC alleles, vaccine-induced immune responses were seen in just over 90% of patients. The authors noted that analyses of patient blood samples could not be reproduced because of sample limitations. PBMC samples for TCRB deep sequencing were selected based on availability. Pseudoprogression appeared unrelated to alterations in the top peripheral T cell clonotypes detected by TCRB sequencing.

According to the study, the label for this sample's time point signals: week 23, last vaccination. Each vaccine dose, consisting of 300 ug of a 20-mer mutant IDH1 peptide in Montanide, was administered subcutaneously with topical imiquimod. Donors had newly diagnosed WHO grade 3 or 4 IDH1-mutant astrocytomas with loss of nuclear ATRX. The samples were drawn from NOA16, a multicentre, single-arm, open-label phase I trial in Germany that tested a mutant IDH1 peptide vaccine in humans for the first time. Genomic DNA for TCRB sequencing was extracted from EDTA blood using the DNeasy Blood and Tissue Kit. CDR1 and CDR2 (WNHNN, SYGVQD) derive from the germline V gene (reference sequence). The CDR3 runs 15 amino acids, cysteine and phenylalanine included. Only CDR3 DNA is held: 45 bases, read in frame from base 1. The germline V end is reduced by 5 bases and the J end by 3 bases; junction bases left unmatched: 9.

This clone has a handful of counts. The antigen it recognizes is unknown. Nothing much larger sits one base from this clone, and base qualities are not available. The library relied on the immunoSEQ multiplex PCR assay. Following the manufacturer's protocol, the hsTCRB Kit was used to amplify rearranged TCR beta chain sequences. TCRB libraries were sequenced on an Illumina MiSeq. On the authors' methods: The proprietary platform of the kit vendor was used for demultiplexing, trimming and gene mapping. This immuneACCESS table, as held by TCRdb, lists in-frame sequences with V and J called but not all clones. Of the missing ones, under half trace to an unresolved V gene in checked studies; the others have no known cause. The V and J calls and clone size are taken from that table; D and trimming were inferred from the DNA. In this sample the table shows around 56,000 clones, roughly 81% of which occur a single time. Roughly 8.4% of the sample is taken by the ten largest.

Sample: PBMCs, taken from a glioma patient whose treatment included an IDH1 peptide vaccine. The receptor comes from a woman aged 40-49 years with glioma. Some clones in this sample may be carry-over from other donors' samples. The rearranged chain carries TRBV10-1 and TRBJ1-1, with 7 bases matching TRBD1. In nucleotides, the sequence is TGCGCCAGCAGTCCTGACAGGGAAGGGGACACTGAAGCTTTCTTT. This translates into CASSPDREGDTEAFF.